The entry below describes one T cell receptor (beta chain). Its antigen remains unknown. This specimen comes from a study of OX40 agonist ivuxolimab in advanced cancers. Study as a whole: With a range of roughly 20 to 79, age averaged roughly 61 years, and about 82% were male.

Patients were ruled out by autoimmune disease history or systemic immunosuppression. The CDR3 sequence is 16 residues long. Germline V gene sequence: CDR1 LNHNV, CDR2 YYDKDF (reference sequence). The V gene lost 3 bases and the J gene lost 0 bases, with 14 bases spanning the gap. Libraries were prepared by immunoSEQ multiplex PCR; TCRdb keeps only in-frame clonotypes and omits some of them. The profile shows 95,000 to 100,000 clones, just under 85% of them singletons. Study-level results: Some patients without response likewise showed low normalized clonal expansion. Patients who responded partially at 0.1-3.0 mg/kg showed clonal expansion ranking among the lowest.

This TCR was sampled from an adult with an advanced solid tumor such as melanoma, head and neck, liver or kidney cancer. This specimen consisted of CD4+ or CD8+ T cells sorted from blood, obtained in a trial of the OX40 agonist ivuxolimab. The chain couples TRBV15 to TRBJ1-2; a weak D match, TRBD1 (6 bases). The CDR3 coding sequence is TGTGCCACCAGCAGGGGAGTCGGGGGCTCTAACTATGGCTACACCTTC. This encodes CATSRGVGGSNYGYTF.